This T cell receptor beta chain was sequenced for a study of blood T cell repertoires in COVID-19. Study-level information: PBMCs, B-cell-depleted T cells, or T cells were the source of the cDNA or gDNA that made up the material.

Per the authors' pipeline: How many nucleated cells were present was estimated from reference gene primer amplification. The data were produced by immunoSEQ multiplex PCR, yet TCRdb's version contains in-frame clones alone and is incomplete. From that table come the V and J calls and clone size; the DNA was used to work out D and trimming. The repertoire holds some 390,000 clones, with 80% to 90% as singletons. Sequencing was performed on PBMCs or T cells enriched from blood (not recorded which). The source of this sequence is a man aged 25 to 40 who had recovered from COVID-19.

CDR3 nucleotide sequence: TGTGCCAGCATCACACCCACTGAAGCTTTCTTT. This encodes CASITPTEAFF. The rearrangement uses TRBV12-3 or TRBV12-4 and TRBJ1-1; D ambiguous. V shed 7 bases and J shed 4 bases, with 7 bases lying between them. The CDR3 covers 11 residues.